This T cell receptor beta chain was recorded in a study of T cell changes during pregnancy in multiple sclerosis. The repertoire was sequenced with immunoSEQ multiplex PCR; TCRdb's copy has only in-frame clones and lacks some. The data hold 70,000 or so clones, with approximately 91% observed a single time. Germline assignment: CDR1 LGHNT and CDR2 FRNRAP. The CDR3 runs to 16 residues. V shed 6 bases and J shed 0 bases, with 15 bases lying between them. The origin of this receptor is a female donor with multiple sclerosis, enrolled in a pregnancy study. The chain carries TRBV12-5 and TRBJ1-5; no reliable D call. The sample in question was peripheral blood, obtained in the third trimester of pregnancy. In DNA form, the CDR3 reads TGTGCTAGTGGACTTGGACGGGAATATAGCAATCAGCCCCAGCATTTT. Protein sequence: CASGLGREYSNQPQHF.